These 22 T cell receptor beta chains came from one sample sequenced in a study of blood T cells in healthy people across ages. It was with a sample-barcoded 5' primer and a J-beta primer mix that a second PCR of roughly 6 to 11 cycles was run. TCRdb used MiXCR to reprocess the 5' RACE reads, holding one entry per CDR3 protein. The repertoire holds over a million distinct CDR3 sequences, around 42% seen once, with 7% to 9.5% in the top ten. Sequenced: blood. These receptors were collected from a woman under 30 in good health.

V is TRBV6-5 and J is TRBJ2-6; D is undetermined. Looked up from germline, CDR1 is MNHEY and CDR2 is SVGAGI. With 1 base removed from V and 0 bases from J, the gap between germline ends came to 13 bases. The CDR3 extends over 18 amino acids. Written as DNA, the CDR3 is TGTGCCAGCAGTTACTTTCCCCCGGGTAACTCTGGGGCCAACGTCCTGACTTTC. Its translation: CASSYFPPGNSGANVLTF.

The chain employs TRBV13 and TRBJ2-5; either TRBD1 or TRBD2 may fit D (5 bases each). The J call is uncertain, as TRBJ2-7 better fits the DNA end. The CDR3 has 15 residues. Germline-derived CDR1 and CDR2 are PRHDT and FYEKMQ (reference sequence). The CDR3 region is CASSLGQTGPYEQYF. Written as DNA, the CDR3 is TGTGCCAGCAGCTTAGGCCAAACGGGGCCCTACGAGCAGTACTTC.

This clonotype was observed a handful of times. The chain has TRBV3-1 and TRBJ1-2; D unclear. The CDR3 is made up of 15 amino acids. With 1 base removed from V and 7 bases from J, the gap between germline ends came to 16 bases. Germline V gene lookup returns CDR1 LGHDT and CDR2 YNNKEL (reference sequence). The CDR3 here is CASSQAGAPKAGYTF. In nucleotides, the CDR3 is TGTGCCAGCAGCCAAGCGGGAGCCCCCAAGGCTGGCTACACCTTC.

The J gene is TRBJ2-5, the V gene TRBV6-6; TRBD2 matches 7 bases. J gave up 2 bases and V 5 bases, and 8 bases lay outside the gene matches. Germline-derived CDR1 and CDR2 are MNHNY and SVGAGI (reference sequence). This CDR3 is 15 amino acids long. The CDR3 region has the DNA TGTGCCAGCAGTCGCCCCCTCGGGGGGCAAGAGACCCAGTACTTC. It specifies CASSRPLGGQETQYF.

This clonotype was counted at least ten times. The chain recombines TRBV27 with TRBJ2-1; TRBD2 matches at 10 bases. The CDR3 has 16 residues. Germline trimming cut 5 bases from V and 6 bases from J; bases unmatched to any gene: 10. The germline gives CDR1 MNHEY, CDR2 SMNVEV (reference sequence). The CDR3 sequence is CASSIPSGGGVNEQFF. CDR3 DNA: TGTGCCAGCAGTATCCCAAGCGGGGGGGGCGTCAATGAGCAGTTCTTC.

The J gene is TRBJ1-1, the V gene TRBV7-8; 8 nucleotides agree with TRBD1. The germline CDR1 and CDR2 sequences are SGHVS and FQNEAQ. Trimming cost V 1 base and J 4 bases; bases outside gene matches: 5. The CDR3 contains 15 residues. The CDR3 sequence is CASSLGDRQGTEAFF. CDR3 nucleotide sequence: TGTGCCAGCAGCTTAGGGGACAGGCAGGGCACTGAAGCTTTCTTT.

About this clonotype: Being one base from a much bigger clone, this may be a read error. The chain combines TRBV6-8 with TRBJ1-5, with no clear D. Germline CDR1 and CDR2: MNHGY and SAAAGT. This CDR3 contains 11 residues. In DNA form, the CDR3 reads TGTGTCAGCAGTTACAATCAGCCCCAGCATTTT. Translating it yields CVSSYNQPQHF.

The chain has TRBV5-1 and TRBJ2-5; perhaps TRBD1 as D (5 bases). The V gene's germline CDR1 is SGHRS and CDR2 YFSETQ. V lost 1 base and J lost 3, with 13 bases in between. This CDR3 is built from 15 residues. The CDR3 loop reads CASSLPRQGKETQYF. DNA of the CDR3: TGCGCCAGCAGCTTGCCCCGGCAGGGTAAAGAGACCCAGTACTTC.

The chain links TRBV28 to TRBJ1-2; D is undetermined. Germline loops: CDR1 MDHEN, CDR2 SYDVKM. Trimming cost V 5 bases and J 10 bases, with 14 bases left between them. The CDR3 has 12 amino acids. The DNA of the CDR3 is TGTGCCAGCAGTACCATAGGGCGTCTCTACACCTTC. Translated, it gives CASSTIGRLYTF.

The genes are TRBV20-1 and TRBJ1-2; a weak D match, TRBD1 (6 bases). The length of the CDR3 is 16 residues. The V and J ends lost 6 bases and 3 bases respectively, with 23 bases between them. Germline loops: CDR1 DFQATT, CDR2 SNEGSKA (reference sequence). The CDR3: CSAVVPGHTSDYGYTF. DNA for the CDR3: TGCAGTGCGGTGGTTCCGGGACATACTTCAGACTATGGCTACACCTTC.

V usage is TRBV7-3 and J usage is TRBJ2-3; TRBD2 matches 11 bases. The V gene's germline CDR1 is SGHTA and CDR2 FQGTGA. The length of the CDR3 is 15 residues. Trimming cost V 5 bases and J 6 bases; bases outside gene matches: 7. DNA of the CDR3: TGTGCCAGCAGCACCTTAGCGGGGGGGCATGATACGCAGTATTTT. Its protein product is CASSTLAGGHDTQYF.

CDR3 sequence: CASSDQGLSNQPQHF. The DNA for the CDR3 is TGTGCCAGCAGTGACCAGGGCCTTAGCAATCAGCCCCAGCATTTT. This chain connects TRBV2 to TRBJ1-5, with a weak D call TRBD1 (5 bases). Trimming removed 3 bases at V and 0 bases at J, with 9 bases between. CDR1 is SNHLY and CDR2 is FYNNEI in the germline V gene. The CDR3 runs to 15 residues.

This chain links TRBV12-3 or TRBV12-4 with TRBJ2-1, with a tentative D call TRBD1 (5 bases). CDR3 size: 14 residues. Deletions cut 4 bases from V and 10 bases from J, with 17 bases between. The CDR3 DNA reads TGTGCCAGCAGTTCTAGATCAAGACAGCTCGAGCAGTTCTTC. This sequence encodes CASSSRSRQLEQFF.

The CDR3 region has the DNA TGTGCCACCAGCAGAGCGGACAGGAGATACGAGCAGTACTTC. Encoded protein: CATSRADRRYEQYF. V gene TRBV15 combines with J gene TRBJ2-4, with TRBD1 matching 7 bases. The better agreement between TRBJ2-7 and the DNA end casts doubt on the J call. The germline gives CDR1 LNHNV, CDR2 YYDKDF (reference sequence). This CDR3 has 14 residues.

This clonotype has more than one count but fewer than ten. The chain has TRBV6-2 or TRBV6-3 and TRBJ1-5; D is ambiguous. This CDR3 is built from 14 residues. The germline gives CDR1 MNHEY, CDR2 SVGEGT. The V end lost 2 bases, the J end lost 1 base, and 6 bases lay between the germline ends. CDR3 coding DNA: TGTGCCAGCAGTTACAGACCGAGCAATCAGCCCCAGCATTTT. This sequence encodes CASSYRPSNQPQHF.

This clonotype was seen a few times. The rearrangement links TRBV12-3 or TRBV12-4 to TRBJ2-3; TRBD2 aligns across 7 bases. V was clipped by 4 bases and J by 1 base; unmatched bases: 5. CDR3 length equals 15 residues. DNA for the CDR3: TGTGCCAGCAGTTGGGGGGGATCAGGCACAGATACGCAGTATTTT. It is translated as CASSWGGSGTDTQYF.

Concerning this clonotype itself: Possible read error: a much larger clone is one base away. This chain connects TRBV3-1 to TRBJ2-5; TRBD2 aligns across 11 bases. The CDR3 is made up of 15 amino acids. Germline assignment: CDR1 LGHDT and CDR2 YNNKEL (reference sequence). V lost 1 base, J lost 11 bases, and 9 bases stayed unmatched. The DNA for the CDR3 is TGTGCCAGCAGCCAAGGACTAGCGGGGTCCCAGGAGCAGTACTTC. Residues: CASSQGLAGSQEQYF.

V and J are TRBV27 and TRBJ1-5, with 7 bases matching TRBD1. This CDR3 spans 16 amino acids. The germline CDR1 and CDR2 sequences are MNHEY and SMNVEV (reference sequence). The V and J ends lost 3 bases and 3 bases, in that order; junction bases with no gene match: 8. In nucleotides, the CDR3 is TGTGCCAGCAGTTTTTGGTCAGGGGGTGCCAATCAGCCCCAGCATTTT. Translated, it gives CASSFWSGGANQPQHF.

This clonotype turned up a few times. This chain connects TRBV5-1 to TRBJ2-7; 7 bases are a match to TRBD1. CDR3 length: 17 residues. V shed 3 bases, J shed 3 bases, and the junction held 15 bases outside the gene matches. The germline V gene has CDR1 SGHRS and CDR2 YFSETQ. CDR3 amino acids: CASSSGVLTGSNYEQYF. DNA of the CDR3: TGCGCCAGCAGCTCCGGGGTCTTGACAGGGTCGAACTACGAGCAGTACTTC.

In its sample, this clonotype was seen a few times. The chain links TRBV20-1 to TRBJ2-3; no definite D call. Germline V gene sequence: CDR1 DFQATT, CDR2 SNEGSKA (reference sequence). The CDR3 is made up of 11 amino acids. The CDR3 region has the DNA TGCAGGGCCATAAAGACAGATACGCAGTATTTT. The encoded protein is CRAIKTDTQYF.

This chain links TRBV7-2 with TRBJ1-2; D gene unclear. The germline V gene has CDR1 SGHTA and CDR2 FQGNSA. V shed 2 bases and J shed 7 bases, with 17 bases lying between them. The CDR3 is 15 amino acids. The CDR3 sequence is CASSLFKGLFFGYTF. CDR3 in DNA: TGTGCCAGCAGCTTATTTAAGGGCCTCTTTTTTGGCTACACCTTC.

The rearrangement links TRBV6-1 to TRBJ1-2; D remains unclear. The CDR3 has 13 amino acids. V lost 4 bases to trimming and J lost 2 bases, with 8 bases between them. From germline, CDR1 is MNHNS and CDR2 SASEGT. CDR3 in DNA: TGTGCCAGCAGTGCAGGATTAAACTATGGCTACACCTTC. It is translated as CASSAGLNYGYTF.